The clone carrying this T cell receptor (beta chain) occurred a few times. It was 5'RACE with constant-segment primers that produced the TCR alpha and TCR beta cDNA libraries, which carried sample barcodes and UMIs. Each CDR3 protein is one row after TCRdb ran MiXCR on the 5' RACE reads. Of about 440,000 distinct CDR3 sequences in the sample, roughly 20% were seen once. The data are from a study of T-cell memory formation after mild COVID-19. CDR1 LGHNA and CDR2 YSLEER come from the germline V gene. This CDR3 spans 14 amino acids. With 4 bases clipped from V and 5 bases from J, the junction kept 7 bases outside the gene matches.

The rearrangement joins TRBV4-3 to TRBJ2-7; 8 bases are a match to TRBD1. The sample taken for sequencing was PBMCs or a T cell subset sorted from them (not recorded which). The TCR sequence derives from an adult woman who had mild COVID-19 (a few samples of this study predate the infection). Cell type and time point are not known. The CDR3 DNA is TGCGCCAGCAGCCGTAGACAGGGGATTGACGAGCAGTACTTC. Translation: CASSRRQGIDEQYF.